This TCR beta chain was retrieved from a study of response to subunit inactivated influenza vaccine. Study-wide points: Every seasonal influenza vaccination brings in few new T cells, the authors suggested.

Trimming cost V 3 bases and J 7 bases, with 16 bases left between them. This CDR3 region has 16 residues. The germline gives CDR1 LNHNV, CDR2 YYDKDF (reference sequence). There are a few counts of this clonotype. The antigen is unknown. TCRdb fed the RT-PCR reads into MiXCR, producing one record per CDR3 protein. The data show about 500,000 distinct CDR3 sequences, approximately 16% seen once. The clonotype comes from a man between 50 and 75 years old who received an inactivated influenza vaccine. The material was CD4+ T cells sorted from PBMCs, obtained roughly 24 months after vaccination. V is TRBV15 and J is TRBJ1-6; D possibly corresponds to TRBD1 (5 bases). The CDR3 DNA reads TGTGCCACCAGCAGTTCCGGGACGGCAAGAAATTCACCCCTCCACTTT. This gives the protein CATSSSGTARNSPLHF.